This passage covers 14 T cell receptor beta chains from one sample sequenced in a study of T cell responses to AZD1222 COVID-19 vaccine. Repertoires were generated with immunoSEQ multiplex PCR, while TCRdb's copy carries only in-frame clones and drops some. The sample contains roughly 80,000 clones, roughly 90% of which appear only once. The specimen was peripheral blood, collected 28 days after the second AZD1222 dose. Receptor source: an adult who received the AZD1222 COVID-19 vaccine.

The rearrangement links TRBV3-1 (or the pseudogene TRBV3-2) to TRBJ2-3; D gene uncertain. This CDR3 is 14 amino acids long. The germline V gene encodes CDR1 LGHDT and CDR2 YNNKEL (reference sequence). Trimming took off 3 bases at V and 0 bases at J, with 7 bases between the two ends. CDR3 residues: CASSQGASTDTQYF. CDR3 nucleotide sequence: TGTGCCAGCAGCCAGGGTGCCAGCACAGATACGCAGTATTTT.

The V call is TRBV9, the J call TRBJ2-5; D remains ambiguous. CDR3 length: 13 residues. CDR1 and CDR2 (germline): SGDLS, YYNGEE. The V gene lost 3 bases and the J gene lost 1 base, with 7 bases spanning the gap. The CDR3 DNA follows: TGTGCCAGCAGCGCCGCTTCCCAAGAGACCCAGTACTTC. Protein product: CASSAASQETQYF.

The chain is built from TRBV19 and TRBJ2-7; 9 bases agree with TRBD2. CDR3 length: 15 residues. J gave up 0 bases and V 4 bases, and 4 bases lay outside the gene matches. Germline assignment: CDR1 LNHDA and CDR2 SQIVND (reference sequence). CDR3 protein: CASSTSGAASYEQYF. The CDR3 nucleotides are TGTGCCAGTAGTACTAGCGGGGCTGCCTCCTACGAGCAGTACTTC.

The CDR3 reads CASTPGTRETGELFF. CDR3 DNA: TGCGCCAGCACCCCCGGGACTAGGGAAACCGGGGAGCTGTTTTTT. The gene calls are TRBV5-1 and TRBJ2-2; 8 positions agree with TRBD2. The CDR3 has 15 amino acids. The V gene's germline CDR1 is SGHRS and CDR2 YFSETQ. The V and J ends lost 6 bases and 5 bases, in that order; junction bases with no gene match: 9.

CDR3 sequence: CASSRVDRSYGYTF. Here the CDR3 DNA reads TGCGCCAGCAGCCGAGTGGACAGAAGCTATGGCTACACCTTC. The chain employs TRBV5-1 and TRBJ1-2, with D possibly matching TRBD1 (6 bases). The CDR3 covers 14 residues. Germline CDR1 and CDR2: SGHRS and YFSETQ. Trimming stripped 4 bases from V and 4 bases from J, with 14 bases between.

This clone was detected only once. The chain links TRBV9 to TRBJ2-5, with 8 bases identical to TRBD1. Unmatched junction bases numbered 2, after V lost 2 bases and J lost 5 bases. Germline V gene data show CDR1 as SGDLS and CDR2 as YYNGEE. The CDR3 loop spans 13 amino acids. CDR3: CASSVGQAETQYF. Written as DNA, the CDR3 is TGTGCCAGCAGCGTGGGACAGGCGGAGACCCAGTACTTC. The full variable domain, rest sourced from reference TRBV9 and TRBJ2-5, is DSGVTQTPKHLITATGQRVTLRCSPRSGDLSVYWYQQSLDQGLQFLIQYYNGEERAKGNILERFSAQQFPDLHSELNLSSLELGDSALYFCASSVGQAETQYFGPGTRLLVL.

This chain connects TRBV11-2 to TRBJ2-7, with TRBD1 matching 11 bases. V lost 5 bases to trimming and J lost 4 bases; unmatched junction nucleotides: 4. This CDR3 region has 14 residues. Germline CDR1 and CDR2: SGHAT and FQNNGV. CDR3 residues: CASSAGQGAYEQYF. CDR3 DNA: TGTGCCAGCAGCGCCGGACAGGGGGCTTACGAGCAGTACTTC.

This clone was counted a few times. The chain employs TRBV11-2 and TRBJ2-7; D unresolved. CDR1 is SGHAT and CDR2 is FQNNGV in the germline V gene. The CDR3 length is 11 residues. Trimming stripped 4 bases from V and 4 bases from J, with 5 bases between. CDR3 amino acids: CASSWSYEQYF. The CDR3 DNA reads TGTGCCAGCAGCTGGTCTTACGAGCAGTACTTC.

The chain employs TRBV5-1 and TRBJ2-3, with no clear D. V lost 4 bases and J 5 bases, leaving 14 bases between the germline ends. Germline V gene data show CDR1 as SGHRS and CDR2 as YFSETQ. This CDR3 has 14 amino acids. The DNA of the CDR3 is TGCGCCAGCAGCACAGAAGGTTCGGTAGATACGCAGTATTTT. Amino acids: CASSTEGSVDTQYF.

The chain joins TRBV5-4 to TRBJ2-2, with 7 nucleotides matching TRBD2. CDR1 and CDR2 from the germline V gene are SGHNT and YYREEE (reference sequence). Losses at the gene ends were 0 bases for V and 4 bases for J; bases not matched to a gene: 6. The CDR3 is made up of 16 amino acids. The CDR3 coding sequence is TGTGCCAGCAGCTTGGTGGCGGGAGAAGGCACCGGGGAGCTGTTTTTT. It translates to CASSLVAGEGTGELFF. Looking up the rest from reference TRBV5-4 and TRBJ2-2 gives the full variable domain: ETGVTQSPTHLIKTRGQQVTLRCSSQSGHNTVSWYQQALGQGPQFIFQYYREEENGRGNFPPRFSGLQFPNYSSELNVNALELDDSALYLCASSLVAGEGTGELFFGEGSRLTVL.

This chain links TRBV28 with TRBJ1-5; 8 positions agree with TRBD1. There are 15 residues in the CDR3. J gave up 0 bases and V 4 bases, and 2 bases lay outside the gene matches. Germline CDR1 MDHEN, CDR2 SYDVKM. CDR3 protein: CASSWGQASNQPQHF. The CDR3 DNA is TGTGCCAGCAGTTGGGGACAGGCTAGCAATCAGCCCCAGCATTTT.

V usage is TRBV7-8 and J usage is TRBJ2-1; 7 bases are shared with TRBD1. The junction had 5 bases not matched to a gene; V was cut back by 5 bases and J by 1 base. The CDR3 runs 15 residues. CDR1 and CDR2 from the germline V gene are SGHVS and FQNEAQ. CDR3 sequence reads: CASSVQGTSYNEQFF. The CDR3 DNA is TGTGCCAGCAGCGTACAGGGGACATCCTACAATGAGCAGTTCTTC.

This chain uses TRBV19 with TRBJ1-4, with D perhaps TRBD1 (6 bases). CDR3 size: 12 residues. V lost 4 bases and J lost 11, with 11 bases in between. Germline-derived CDR1 and CDR2 are LNHDA and SQIVND (reference sequence). DNA for the CDR3: TGTGCCAGTAGTACACAGGGCCGGAAACTGTTTTTT. Translating gives CASSTQGRKLFF. Together with reference TRBV19 and TRBJ1-4, the CDR3 gives the full variable domain: DGGITQSPKYLFRKEGQNVTLSCEQNLNHDAMYWYRQDPGQGLRLIYYSQIVNDFQKGDIAEGYSVSREKKESFPLTVTSAQKNPTAFYLCASSTQGRKLFFGSGTQLSVL.

The genes are TRBV30 and TRBJ2-3; D gene ambiguous. CDR1 is GTSNPN, CDR2 SVGIG, per germline (reference sequence). The CDR3 is made up of 13 amino acids. V was trimmed by 4 bases and J by 8 bases, leaving 16 bases between them. Here the CDR3 reads CAWTTGPSSTQYF. The CDR3 coding sequence is TGTGCCTGGACCACCGGGCCCTCCAGTACGCAGTATTTT.